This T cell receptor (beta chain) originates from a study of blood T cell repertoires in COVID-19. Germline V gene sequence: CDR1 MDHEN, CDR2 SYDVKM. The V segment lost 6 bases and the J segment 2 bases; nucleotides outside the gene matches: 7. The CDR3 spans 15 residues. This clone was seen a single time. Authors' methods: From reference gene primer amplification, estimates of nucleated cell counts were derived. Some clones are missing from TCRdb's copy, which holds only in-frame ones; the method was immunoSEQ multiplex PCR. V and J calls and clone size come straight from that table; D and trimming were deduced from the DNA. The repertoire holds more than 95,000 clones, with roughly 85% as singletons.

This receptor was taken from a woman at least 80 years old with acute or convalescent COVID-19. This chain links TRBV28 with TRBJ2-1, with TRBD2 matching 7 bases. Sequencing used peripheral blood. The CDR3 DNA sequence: TGTGCCAGCAGCTTGGGAGGGAACCCCTACAATGAGCAGTTCTTC. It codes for CASSLGGNPYNEQFF.